This T cell receptor (beta chain) is drawn from a study of CD4 and CD8 cells across lung adenocarcinoma regions. The CDR3 has 14 residues. TCRdb itself ran the PCR reads through MiXCR, one entry per CDR3 protein. The repertoire holds roughly 20,000 distinct CDR3 sequences, with roughly half as singletons. Samples came from patients with localized non-small cell lung adenocarcinoma. The gene calls are TRBV12-3 or TRBV12-4 and TRBJ2-5; D remains ambiguous. The clonotype comes from a female donor with lung adenocarcinoma. The CD4 and CD8 labels of this study may be unreliable. Sequenced input: CD8+ T cells from the center of a lung tumor. Here the CDR3 reads CAGSVSRDQETQYF. CDR3 coding DNA: TGTGCGGGCAGCGTGAGCCGTGACCAAGAGACCCAGTACTTC.